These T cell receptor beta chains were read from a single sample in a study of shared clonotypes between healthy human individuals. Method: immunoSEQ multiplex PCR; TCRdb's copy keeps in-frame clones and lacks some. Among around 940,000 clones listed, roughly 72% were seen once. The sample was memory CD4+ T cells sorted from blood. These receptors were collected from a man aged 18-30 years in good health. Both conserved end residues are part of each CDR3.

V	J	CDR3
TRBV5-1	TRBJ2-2	CASSLDGGRTGELFF
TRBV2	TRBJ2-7	CASRKGTDPYEQYF
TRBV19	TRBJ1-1	CALDRGSTEAFF
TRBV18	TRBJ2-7	CASSRGSYEQYF
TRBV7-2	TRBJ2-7	CAVSGGHEQYF
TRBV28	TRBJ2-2	CASTSQLGELFF
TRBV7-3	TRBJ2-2	CASSLKASGGVPGELFF
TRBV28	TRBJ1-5	CASSLPGQLDQPQHF
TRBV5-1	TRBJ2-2	CASTVRGAEKPLNTGELFF
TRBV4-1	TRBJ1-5	CASRNPPGPFSNQPQHF